The 27 T cell receptor beta chains below come from one sample, sequenced in a study of T cell responses to AZD1222 COVID-19 vaccine. Profiled with immunoSEQ multiplex PCR; TCRdb holds only in-frame clones, not every one. This table holds over 85,000 clones, roughly 93% found once. The specimen was peripheral blood, collected 28 days after the second AZD1222 dose. These receptors came from an adult who received the AZD1222 COVID-19 vaccine.

V gene TRBV3-1 (or the pseudogene TRBV3-2) combines with J gene TRBJ1-2; 8 bases line up with TRBD1. Per germline, CDR1 LGHDT and CDR2 YNNKEL (reference sequence). The length of the CDR3 is 16 residues. The J segment lost 6 bases and the V segment lost 0 bases, leaving 9 bases of the junction unmatched. The chain's CDR3 is CASSQDLGQGWNGYTF. DNA for the CDR3: TGTGCCAGCAGCCAAGATTTAGGACAGGGATGGAATGGCTACACCTTC.

This chain joins TRBV24-1 and TRBJ2-5; 12 bases line up with TRBD2. The CDR3 is made up of 14 amino acids. The J segment lost 4 bases and the V segment lost 4 bases, leaving 0 bases of the junction unmatched. The V gene's germline CDR1 is KGHDR and CDR2 SFDVKD. For the CDR3, the DNA is TGTGCCACCAGTGAGACTAGCGGGAGAGAGACCCAGTACTTC. Its translation: CATSETSGRETQYF.

The chain carries TRBV14 and TRBJ1-1, with D possibly being TRBD1 (6 bases). Trimming removed 10 bases at V and 5 bases at J, with 17 bases between. Germline assignment: CDR1 SGHDN and CDR2 FVKESK. The CDR3 runs 13 residues. CDR3 bases: TGTGCCACCATGGGGGCAGGGAGGACTGAAGCTTTCTTT. The encoded protein is CATMGAGRTEAFF.

The rearrangement links TRBV28 to TRBJ2-5; TRBD1 matches at 7 bases. The length of the CDR3 is 16 residues. CDR1 and CDR2 from the germline V gene are MDHEN and SYDVKM. Trimming at V came to 5 bases and at J to 3 bases, leaving 12 bases not matched to a gene. The CDR3 sequence is CASSLIGTVGEETQYF. As DNA, the CDR3 is TGTGCCAGCAGTCTAATCGGGACAGTAGGGGAAGAGACCCAGTACTTC.

This clone was seen just once. This sequence joins TRBV27 and TRBJ2-5; 8 bases agree with TRBD2. The length of the CDR3 is 19 residues. The ends lost 0 bases at V and 3 bases at J; junction bases unmatched: 15. Germline-derived CDR1 and CDR2 are MNHEY and SMNVEV (reference sequence). The CDR3 nucleotides are TGTGCCAGCAGTTTATCGGAGGGCGCTTCGACTAGCGATAAAGAGACCCAGTACTTC. This encodes CASSLSEGASTSDKETQYF.

This CDR3 reads CASSSSLDPGVYGYTF. As DNA, the CDR3 is TGTGCCAGCAGCTCATCCCTGGACCCGGGGGTTTATGGCTACACCTTC. The rearrangement joins TRBV7-8 to TRBJ1-2; the D gene is possibly TRBD1 (5 bases). Germline-derived CDR1 and CDR2 are SGHVS and FQNEAQ. Trimming took 4 bases from V and 5 from J, leaving 20 bases between them. The CDR3 loop spans 16 amino acids.

CDR3 DNA sequence: TGTGCCAGCAGCTTAGGCCTGGGAGGGAACACCGGGGAGCTGTTTTTT. This encodes CASSLGLGGNTGELFF. The chain carries TRBV7-9 and TRBJ2-2, with D possibly being TRBD2 (6 bases). V was pared by 1 base and J by 1 base, with 10 bases between. The CDR3 runs 16 residues. CDR1 and CDR2 from the germline V gene are SEHNR and FQNEAQ (reference sequence).

The sample holds one count of this clone. The genes are TRBV19 and TRBJ1-5; 8 bases line up with TRBD1. The germline gives CDR1 LNHDA, CDR2 SQIVND (reference sequence). V gave up 7 bases and J gave up 5 bases; unmatched junction bases: 4. This CDR3 comprises 13 residues. The CDR3 DNA follows: TGTGCCAGTAATCAGGACAGGGATCAGCCCCAGCATTTT. Translation gives CASNQDRDQPQHF.

The chain joins TRBV25-1 to TRBJ2-5; TRBD1 or TRBD2 may be the D gene (5 bases each). The V gene lost 8 bases and the J gene lost 5 bases, with 24 bases spanning the gap. CDR1 is MGHDK and CDR2 is SYGVNS in the germline V gene. The CDR3 has 16 amino acids. The CDR3 DNA is TGTGCCAGCGGGACGCGGGCTATAGGCACGAGGGAGACCCAGTACTTC. This translates into CASGTRAIGTRETQYF. Complete variable domain (other parts from reference TRBV25-1 and TRBJ2-5): EADIYQTPRYLVIGTGKKITLECSQTMGHDKMYWYQQDPGMELHLIHYSYGVNSTEKGDLSSESTVSRIRTEHFPLTLESARPSHTSQYLCASGTRAIGTRETQYFGPGTRLLVL.

The chain couples TRBV10-2 to TRBJ1-2, with D hard to call. Per germline, CDR1 WSHSY and CDR2 SAAADI. The germline V and J ends were trimmed by 3 bases and 0 bases, with 8 bases remaining between them. This CDR3 contains 14 residues. Here the CDR3 reads CASSDRVANYGYTF. In DNA form, the CDR3 reads TGCGCCAGCAGTGATAGGGTAGCTAACTATGGCTACACCTTC.

The genes are TRBV14 and TRBJ1-2; D is uncertain. The CDR3 totals 15 residues. The germline V gene has CDR1 SGHDN and CDR2 FVKESK. V gave up 5 bases and J gave up 1 base, with 14 bases separating them. The CDR3 reads CASSFSGGGNYGYTF. The CDR3 DNA sequence: TGTGCCAGCAGCTTCTCCGGAGGCGGTAACTATGGCTACACCTTC.

This sequence joins TRBV29-1 and TRBJ1-1; D unresolved. V dropped 2 bases and J dropped 10 bases, with 17 bases sitting between them. The CDR3 contains 13 residues. CDR1 SQVTM and CDR2 ANQGSEA come from the germline V gene. In nucleotides, the CDR3 is TGCAGCGTTGAATACGGGCTCGTCTATGGAGCTTTCTTT. Translation gives CSVEYGLVYGAFF.

This chain joins TRBV15 and TRBJ1-2; 9 nucleotides line up with TRBD1. CDR3 length equals 16 residues. Germline trimming cut 0 bases from V and 4 bases from J; bases unmatched to any gene: 6. Germline loops: CDR1 LNHNV, CDR2 YYDKDF (reference sequence). The CDR3 bases are TGTGCCACCAGCAGAGATTCACAGGGGGCTGTCTATGGCTACACCTTC. It encodes CATSRDSQGAVYGYTF.

The chain carries TRBV11-2 and TRBJ2-7; no firm D call. This CDR3 region has 14 residues. V was trimmed by 5 bases and J by 4 bases, leaving 15 bases between them. CDR1 and CDR2 from the germline V gene are SGHAT and FQNNGV. The DNA for the CDR3 is TGTGCCAGCAGCGAGGACGGAAACCTTTACGAGCAGTACTTC. Its translation: CASSEDGNLYEQYF.

The V and J genes are TRBV3-1 (or the pseudogene TRBV3-2) and TRBJ1-1, with a weak D call TRBD1 (5 bases). Germline CDR1 and CDR2: LGHDT and YNNKEL (reference sequence). Between the trimmed V and J ends, which lost 5 bases and 1 base, there was a span of 11 bases. The CDR3 is made up of 14 amino acids. The CDR3 loop is CASSTPGWNTEAFF. CDR3 DNA: TGTGCCAGCAGCACTCCAGGGTGGAACACTGAAGCTTTCTTT.

The chain joins TRBV29-1 to TRBJ2-7, with TRBD1 as a possible D gene (6 bases). The V end lost 3 bases, the J end lost 2 bases, and 11 bases lay between the germline ends. The CDR3 is 13 residues long. Germline CDR1 SQVTM, CDR2 ANQGSEA. CDR3 sequence reads: CSVDLQGTYEQYF. The CDR3 DNA follows: TGCAGCGTTGATTTACAGGGTACCTACGAGCAGTACTTC.

The genes are TRBV6-1 and TRBJ2-7, with D uncertain. Trimming took off 1 base at V and 6 bases at J, with 7 bases between the two ends. This CDR3 is built from 12 residues. Germline V gives CDR1 MNHNS, CDR2 SASEGT. The DNA for the CDR3 is TGTGCCAGCAGTGAAGTAAGTGGCGAGCAGTACTTC. It specifies CASSEVSGEQYF.

The genes are TRBV5-4 and TRBJ1-2, with D possibly TRBD1 on 5 matching bases. Germline-derived CDR1 and CDR2 are SGHNT and YYREEE (reference sequence). V lost 0 bases, J lost 2 bases, and 8 bases lay in between. The CDR3 contains 14 residues. CDR3 nucleotide sequence: TGTGCCAGCAGCTTGGGCGCAGGGAACTATGGCTACACCTTC. It translates to CASSLGAGNYGYTF.

This chain connects TRBV5-1 to TRBJ1-1, with no clear D. Trimming left V 7 bases short and J 4 bases short, with 8 bases between. CDR1 is SGHRS, CDR2 YFSETQ, per germline. The CDR3 spans 11 residues. Here the CDR3 DNA reads TGCGCCAGCCGGAGGAGCACTGAAGCTTTCTTT. Translating gives CASRRSTEAFF.

This clone was seen just once. This chain uses TRBV27 with TRBJ2-7; a possible D gene is TRBD1 (6 bases). With 3 bases removed from V and 2 bases from J, the gap between germline ends came to 11 bases. CDR3 length: 14 residues. The V gene's germline CDR1 is MNHEY and CDR2 SMNVEV (reference sequence). CDR3 coding DNA: TGTGCCAGCAGTTTCACAGGGCAAACCTACGAGCAGTACTTC. It encodes CASSFTGQTYEQYF.

The V and J genes are TRBV7-8 and TRBJ1-2; a weak D match, TRBD1 (5 bases). The CDR3 covers 14 residues. CDR1 SGHVS and CDR2 FQNEAQ come from the germline V gene. Trimming shortened V by 4 bases and J by 5 bases, and 14 bases separated the two germline ends. For the CDR3, the DNA is TGTGCCAGCAGCTCCCGGGGGGACGGGTATGGCTACACCTTC. Its protein product is CASSSRGDGYGYTF. Full variable domain (outside the CDR3, taken from reference TRBV7-8 and TRBJ1-2): GAGVSQSPRYKVAKRGQDVALRCDPISGHVSLFWYQQALGQGPEFLTYFQNEAQLDKSGLPSDRFFAERPEGSVSTLKIQRTQQEDSAVYLCASSSRGDGYGYTFGSGTRLTVV.

This chain links TRBV28 with TRBJ2-5; D might be TRBD2 (6 bases). The length of the CDR3 is 14 residues. Germline CDR1 MDHEN, CDR2 SYDVKM. Trimming stripped 2 bases from V and 5 bases from J, with 12 bases between. CDR3 in DNA: TGTGCCAGCAGTTTACCTGGGGGGAGCGAGACCCAGTACTTC. This codes for CASSLPGGSETQYF.

The V and J genes are TRBV19 and TRBJ2-4; D might be TRBD1 (6 bases). The CDR3 length is 14 residues. V lost 6 bases and J 5 bases, leaving 14 bases between the germline ends. Per the germline V gene, CDR1 is LNHDA and CDR2 is SQIVND (reference sequence). CDR3 protein: CASRTRDTENIQYF. Here the CDR3 DNA reads TGTGCCAGTAGGACGAGGGACACGGAAAACATTCAGTACTTC.

A single count supports this clone. CDR3 sequence: CASSVGSSGQPGQFF. As DNA, the CDR3 is TGTGCCAGCAGCGTAGGATCTAGCGGGCAGCCTGGGCAGTTCTTC. The V call is TRBV9, the J call TRBJ2-1; 8 bases fit TRBD2. The V gene's germline CDR1 is SGDLS and CDR2 YYNGEE. The CDR3 loop spans 15 amino acids. Unmatched junction bases numbered 11, after V lost 0 bases and J lost 12 bases.

The V gene is TRBV6-5, the J gene TRBJ1-2, with D possibly being TRBD1 (5 bases). The CDR3 consists of 13 residues. Germline V gene sequence: CDR1 MNHEY, CDR2 SVGAGI. The V gene lost 7 bases and the J gene lost 8 bases, with 17 bases spanning the gap. CDR3 sequence (DNA): TGTGCCAGCAAATTAACAGGACCTAGGGGCTACACCTTC. Its protein product is CASKLTGPRGYTF.

V is TRBV2 and J is TRBJ1-6; D not certain. The CDR3 totals 18 residues. The ends were cut back, 3 bases at V and 6 bases at J, with 21 bases in the middle. Germline values: CDR1 SNHLY, CDR2 FYNNEI. The CDR3 spells CASSDRSKALASNSPLHF. Written as DNA, the CDR3 is TGTGCCAGCAGTGACCGATCCAAGGCCCTCGCTAGTAATTCACCCCTCCACTTT.

The V and J genes are TRBV7-9 and TRBJ1-4, with TRBD1 as a possible D gene (6 bases). Trimming stripped 5 bases from V and 8 bases from J, with 15 bases between. Germline CDR1 reads SEHNR; CDR2 reads FQNEAQ (reference sequence). This CDR3 is built from 14 residues. The CDR3 spells CASSRTVGAEKLFF. For the CDR3, the DNA is TGTGCCAGCAGCCGGACAGTTGGTGCGGAAAAACTGTTTTTT.